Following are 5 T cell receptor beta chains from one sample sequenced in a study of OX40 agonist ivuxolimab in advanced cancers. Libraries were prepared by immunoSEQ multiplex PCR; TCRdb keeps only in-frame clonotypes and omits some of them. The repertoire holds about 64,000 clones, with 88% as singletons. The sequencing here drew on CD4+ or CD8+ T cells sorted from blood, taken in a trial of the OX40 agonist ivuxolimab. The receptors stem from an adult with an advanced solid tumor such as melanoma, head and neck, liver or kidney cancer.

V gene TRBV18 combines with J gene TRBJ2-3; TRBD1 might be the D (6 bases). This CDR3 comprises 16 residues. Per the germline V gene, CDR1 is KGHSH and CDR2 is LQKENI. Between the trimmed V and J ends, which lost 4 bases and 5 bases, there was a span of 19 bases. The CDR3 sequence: CASSLKQGTSRDTQYF. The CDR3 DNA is TGTGCCAGCTCACTCAAGCAGGGGACCTCTCGAGATACGCAGTATTTT. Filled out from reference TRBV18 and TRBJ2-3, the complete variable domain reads NAGVMQNPRHLVRRRGQEARLRCSPMKGHSHVYWYRQLPEEGLKFMVYLQKENIIDESGMPKERFSAEFPKEGPSILRIQQVVRGDSAAYFCASSLKQGTSRDTQYFGPGTRLTVL.

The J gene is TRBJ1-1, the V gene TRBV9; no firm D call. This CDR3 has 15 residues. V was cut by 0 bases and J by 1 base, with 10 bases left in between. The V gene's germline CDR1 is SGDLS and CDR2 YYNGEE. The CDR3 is CASSVGPVTNTEAFF. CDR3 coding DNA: TGTGCCAGCAGCGTAGGTCCGGTTACGAACACTGAAGCTTTCTTT.

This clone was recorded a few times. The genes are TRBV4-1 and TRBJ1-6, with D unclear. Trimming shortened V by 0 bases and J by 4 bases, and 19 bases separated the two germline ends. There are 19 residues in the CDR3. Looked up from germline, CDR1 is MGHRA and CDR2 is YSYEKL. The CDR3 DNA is TGCGCCAGCAGCCAAGATCTTTTTGGGTTGGTGAGGTATAATTCACCCCTCCACTTT. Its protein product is CASSQDLFGLVRYNSPLHF.

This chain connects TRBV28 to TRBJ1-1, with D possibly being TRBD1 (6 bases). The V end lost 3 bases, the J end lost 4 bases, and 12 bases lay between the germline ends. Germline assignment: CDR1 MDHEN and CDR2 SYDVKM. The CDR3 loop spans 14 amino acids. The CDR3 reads CASSFRGRSTEAFF. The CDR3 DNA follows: TGTGCCAGCAGTTTCCGGGGGCGGAGCACTGAAGCTTTCTTT. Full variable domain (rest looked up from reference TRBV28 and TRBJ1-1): DVKVTQSSRYLVKRTGEKVFLECVQDMDHENMFWYRQDPGLGLRLIYFSYDVKMKEKGDIPEGYSVSREKKERFSLILESASTNQTSMYLCASSFRGRSTEAFFGQGTRLTVV.

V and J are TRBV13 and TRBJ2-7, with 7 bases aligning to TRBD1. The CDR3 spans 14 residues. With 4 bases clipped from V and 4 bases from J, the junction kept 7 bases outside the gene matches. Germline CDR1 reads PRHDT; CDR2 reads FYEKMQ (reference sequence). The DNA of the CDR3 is TGTGCCAGCAGCTACCGGGACAGTCATTACGAGCAGTACTTC. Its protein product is CASSYRDSHYEQYF.